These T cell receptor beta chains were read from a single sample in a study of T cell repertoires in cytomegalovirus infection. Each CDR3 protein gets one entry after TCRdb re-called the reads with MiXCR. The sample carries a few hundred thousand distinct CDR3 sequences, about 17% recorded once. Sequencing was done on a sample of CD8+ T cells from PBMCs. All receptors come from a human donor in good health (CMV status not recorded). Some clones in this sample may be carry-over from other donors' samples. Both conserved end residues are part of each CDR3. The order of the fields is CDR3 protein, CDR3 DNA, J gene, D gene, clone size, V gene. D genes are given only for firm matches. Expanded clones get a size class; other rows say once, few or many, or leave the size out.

CDR3aa: CASSLSFTGGEQFF
CDR3nt: TGTGCCAGCAGTTTGTCATTCACCGGTGGTGAGCAGTTCTTC
j_gene: TRBJ2-1
d_gene: .
abundance: few
v_gene: TRBV28

CDR3aa: CASSNTLRTPSSYNEQFF
CDR3nt: TGTGCCAGCAGCAACACTCTTCGGACGCCGAGCTCCTACAATGAGCAGTTCTTC
j_gene: TRBJ2-1
d_gene: .
abundance: many
v_gene: TRBV9

CDR3aa: CASSHGLEQFF
CDR3nt: TGTGCCAGCAGCCACGGACTCGAGCAGTTCTTC
j_gene: TRBJ2-1
d_gene: .
abundance: many
v_gene: TRBV7-2

CDR3aa: CASSFDFPTPSGANVLTF
CDR3nt: TGTGCCAGCAGTTTCGACTTCCCGACCCCCTCTGGGGCCAACGTCCTGACTTTC
j_gene: TRBJ2-6
d_gene: .
abundance: many
v_gene: TRBV7-6

CDR3aa: CASSGGTTLAKNIQYF
CDR3nt: TGTGCCAGCAGCGGGGGAACTACTCTAGCCAAAAACATTCAGTACTTC
j_gene: TRBJ2-4
d_gene: .
abundance: few
v_gene: TRBV5-6

CDR3aa: CASSLDTGYTDTQYF
CDR3nt: TGTGCCAGCAGCTTAGATACGGGGTACACAGATACGCAGTATTTT
j_gene: TRBJ2-3
d_gene: .
abundance: many
v_gene: TRBV11-2

CDR3aa: CASSSSGGRGGYTF
CDR3nt: TGCGCCAGCAGCTCAAGCGGGGGGCGGGGTGGCTACACCTTC
j_gene: TRBJ1-2
d_gene: .
abundance: .
v_gene: TRBV4-1

CDR3aa: CASSEGQLLDLSEQFF
CDR3nt: TGTGCCAGCAGCGAGGGACAGCTGTTGGATTTAAGTGAGCAGTTCTTC
j_gene: TRBJ2-1
d_gene: TRBD1
abundance: once
v_gene: TRBV2

CDR3aa: CASSGQGEPYEQYF
CDR3nt: TGTGCCAGCAGTGGACAGGGCGAGCCCTACGAGCAGTACTTC
j_gene: TRBJ2-7
d_gene: TRBD1
abundance: many
v_gene: TRBV6-1

CDR3aa: CASSFLLSRPPEQYF
CDR3nt: TGTGCCAGCAGCTTCCTACTTAGCAGGCCCCCCGAGCAGTACTTC
j_gene: TRBJ2-7
d_gene: .
abundance: .
v_gene: TRBV11-2

CDR3aa: CASSFQLPGQREPTNEKLFF
CDR3nt: TGTGCCAGCAGTTTTCAGCTTCCGGGACAGAGGGAACCAACTAATGAAAAACTGTTTTTT
j_gene: TRBJ1-4
d_gene: TRBD1
abundance: few
v_gene: TRBV12-3/TRBV12-4

CDR3aa: CASSLWSGGQGGYNEQFF
CDR3nt: TGTGCCAGCAGCTTATGGTCGGGGGGGCAGGGGGGATACAATGAGCAGTTCTTC
j_gene: TRBJ2-1
d_gene: .
abundance: few
v_gene: TRBV7-9

CDR3aa: CASSPLGTSYTEAFF
CDR3nt: TGTGCCAGCAGCCCTTTAGGCACCAGCTACACTGAAGCTTTCTTT
j_gene: TRBJ1-1
d_gene: .
abundance: .
v_gene: TRBV9

CDR3aa: CASSRGTDGEAFF
CDR3nt: TGTGCCAGCAGCCGCGGGACAGACGGTGAAGCTTTCTTT
j_gene: TRBJ1-1
d_gene: TRBD1
abundance: many
v_gene: TRBV7-8

CDR3aa: CASSLNPGGPDEQYF
CDR3nt: TGCGCCAGCAGCCTGAATCCGGGGGGTCCCGACGAGCAGTACTTC
j_gene: TRBJ2-7
d_gene: TRBD2
abundance: .
v_gene: TRBV4-1

CDR3aa: CASSLGPGAQETQYF
CDR3nt: TGTGCCAGCAGCTTGGGCCCCGGGGCACAAGAGACCCAGTACTTC
j_gene: TRBJ2-5
d_gene: .
abundance: .
v_gene: TRBV5-6

CDR3aa: CASTRTSQNTEAFF
CDR3nt: TGTGCCAGTACCCGGACATCTCAGAACACTGAAGCTTTCTTT
j_gene: TRBJ1-1
d_gene: .
abundance: few
v_gene: TRBV19

CDR3aa: CSASPSGSYNEQFF
CDR3nt: TGCAGTGCTAGCCCTAGCGGCTCCTACAATGAGCAGTTCTTC
j_gene: TRBJ2-1
d_gene: TRBD2
abundance: .
v_gene: TRBV20-1

CDR3aa: CASSFGRHRKETQYF
CDR3nt: TGTGCCAGCAGTTTCGGCCGACATCGAAAGGAGACCCAGTACTTC
j_gene: TRBJ2-5
d_gene: .
abundance: .
v_gene: TRBV28

CDR3aa: CASSIMPGNQPQHF
CDR3nt: TGTGCCAGTAGTATCATGCCAGGCAATCAGCCCCAGCATTTT
j_gene: TRBJ1-5
d_gene: .
abundance: few
v_gene: TRBV19

CDR3aa: CASSPPGGQTYEQYF
CDR3nt: TGTGCCAGCAGTCCCCCCGGGGGGCAAACCTACGAGCAGTACTTC
j_gene: TRBJ2-7
d_gene: .
abundance: .
v_gene: TRBV7-9

CDR3aa: CASSQDSGARSVRETQYF
CDR3nt: TGCGCCAGCAGCCAAGATTCCGGTGCACGCAGCGTGAGAGAGACCCAGTACTTC
j_gene: TRBJ2-5
d_gene: .
abundance: .
v_gene: TRBV4-1

CDR3aa: CASSLVAYEQYF
CDR3nt: TGTGCCAGCAGCTTAGTGGCTTACGAGCAGTACTTC
j_gene: TRBJ2-7
d_gene: .
abundance: many
v_gene: TRBV7-2

CDR3aa: CASSLVDWRNNSPLHF
CDR3nt: TGTGCCAGCAGTTTAGTTGATTGGAGGAATAATTCACCCCTCCACTTT
j_gene: TRBJ1-6
d_gene: .
abundance: few
v_gene: TRBV28

CDR3aa: CASSSDSGVGQFF
CDR3nt: TGTGCCAGCAGTTCAGACTCAGGGGTAGGGCAGTTCTTC
j_gene: TRBJ2-1
d_gene: .
abundance: many
v_gene: TRBV6-1

CDR3aa: CASSLRGQGSETQYF
CDR3nt: TGTGCCAGCAGCTTACGAGGCCAGGGATCAGAGACCCAGTACTTC
j_gene: TRBJ2-5
d_gene: .
abundance: .
v_gene: TRBV7-2

CDR3aa: CASSLTGSWEQYF
CDR3nt: TGTGCCAGCAGCCTGACAGGGTCGTGGGAGCAGTACTTC
j_gene: TRBJ2-7
d_gene: TRBD1
abundance: many
v_gene: TRBV7-9

CDR3aa: CASRLQGHVYEQYF
CDR3nt: TGTGCCAGCAGGTTACAGGGACACGTCTACGAGCAGTACTTC
j_gene: TRBJ2-7
d_gene: .
abundance: few
v_gene: TRBV28

CDR3aa: CASSQVVGQPQHF
CDR3nt: TGCGCCAGCAGCCAAGTAGTGGGTCAGCCCCAGCATTTT
j_gene: TRBJ1-5
d_gene: .
abundance: many
v_gene: TRBV4-1

CDR3aa: CASSQGGPPVIRPQHF
CDR3nt: TGTGCCAGCAGCCAGGGGGGCCCCCCCGTAATTCGGCCCCAGCATTTT
j_gene: TRBJ1-5
d_gene: TRBD1
abundance: many
v_gene: TRBV7-9

CDR3aa: CSARVIPMGEQETQYF
CDR3nt: TGCAGTGCTAGAGTAATTCCGATGGGGGAGCAAGAGACCCAGTACTTC
j_gene: TRBJ2-5
d_gene: .
abundance: many
v_gene: TRBV20-1

CDR3aa: CASSQGGENYGYTF
CDR3nt: TGTGCCAGCAGCCAAGGAGGAGAGAACTATGGCTACACCTTC
j_gene: TRBJ1-2
d_gene: .
abundance: .
v_gene: TRBV3-1

CDR3aa: CASSFYSGLLETQYF
CDR3nt: TGTGCCAGCAGTTTCTATTCAGGGCTCCTCGAGACCCAGTACTTC
j_gene: TRBJ2-5
d_gene: .
abundance: .
v_gene: TRBV28